What follows is one T cell receptor beta chain and its context. At one end, the junction sequence differs from germline, possibly due to a read error. This sample was taken from a study of breast tumors, draining lymph nodes, adjacent tissues. Samples came from axillary lymph nodes draining the breast cancer. CDR3 length: 12 amino acids. TCRdb fed the multiplex PCR reads into MiXCR, producing one record per CDR3 protein. This sample has around 230,000 distinct CDR3 sequences, with around 32% found just once. The chain combines TRBV12-3 or TRBV12-4 with TRBJ2-6; the D gene could be TRBD1 or TRBD2 (5 bases each). The source is a female donor with breast cancer. Some clones in this sample may be carry-over from other donors' samples. The sequenced material came from axillary lymph node tissue. The CDR3 here is CASSRGAYVLTF. CDR3 sequence (DNA): TGTGCCAGCAGCAGAGGGGCCTACGTCCTGACTTTC.